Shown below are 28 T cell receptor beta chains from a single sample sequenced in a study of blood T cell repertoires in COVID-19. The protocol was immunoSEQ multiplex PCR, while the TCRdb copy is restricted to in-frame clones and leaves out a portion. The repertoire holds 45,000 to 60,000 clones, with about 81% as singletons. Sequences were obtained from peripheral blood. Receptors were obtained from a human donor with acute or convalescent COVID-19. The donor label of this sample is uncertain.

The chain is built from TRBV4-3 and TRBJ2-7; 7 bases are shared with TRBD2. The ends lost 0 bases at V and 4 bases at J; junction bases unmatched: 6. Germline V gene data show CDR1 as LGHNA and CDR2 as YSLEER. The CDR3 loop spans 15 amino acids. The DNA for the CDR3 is TGCGCCAGCAGCCAAGATCCCCTAGCGGCATACGAGCAGTACTTC. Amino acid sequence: CASSQDPLAAYEQYF.

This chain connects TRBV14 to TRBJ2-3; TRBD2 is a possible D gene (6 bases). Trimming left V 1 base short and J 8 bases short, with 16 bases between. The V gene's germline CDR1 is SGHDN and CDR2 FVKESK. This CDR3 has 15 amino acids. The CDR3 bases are TGTGCCAGCAGCCAAGGGAGGGGTCAAATTGCTACGCAGTATTTT. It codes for CASSQGRGQIATQYF.

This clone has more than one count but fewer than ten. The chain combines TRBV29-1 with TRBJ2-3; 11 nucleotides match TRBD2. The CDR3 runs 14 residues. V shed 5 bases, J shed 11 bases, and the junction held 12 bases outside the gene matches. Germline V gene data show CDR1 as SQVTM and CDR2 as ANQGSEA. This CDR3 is CSVLGTSGVGGQYF. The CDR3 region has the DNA TGCAGCGTTCTCGGGACTAGCGGAGTAGGGGGGCAGTATTTT.

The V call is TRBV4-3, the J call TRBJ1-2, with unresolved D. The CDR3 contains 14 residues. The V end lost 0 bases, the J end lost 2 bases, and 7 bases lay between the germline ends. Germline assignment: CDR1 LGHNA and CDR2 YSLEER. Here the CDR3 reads CASSQDLQNYGYTF. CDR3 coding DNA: TGCGCCAGCAGCCAAGACCTACAGAACTATGGCTACACCTTC.

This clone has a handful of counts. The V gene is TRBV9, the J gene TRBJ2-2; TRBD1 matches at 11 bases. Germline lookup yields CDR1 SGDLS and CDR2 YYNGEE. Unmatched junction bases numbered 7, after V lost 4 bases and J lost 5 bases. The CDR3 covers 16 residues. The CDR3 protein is CASSTLGTGGTGELFF. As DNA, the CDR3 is TGTGCCAGCAGCACCCTAGGGACAGGGGGAACCGGGGAGCTGTTTTTT. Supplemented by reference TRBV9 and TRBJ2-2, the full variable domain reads DSGVTQTPKHLITATGQRVTLRCSPRSGDLSVYWYQQSLDQGLQFLIQYYNGEERAKGNILERFSAQQFPDLHSELNLSSLELGDSALYFCASSTLGTGGTGELFFGEGSRLTVL.

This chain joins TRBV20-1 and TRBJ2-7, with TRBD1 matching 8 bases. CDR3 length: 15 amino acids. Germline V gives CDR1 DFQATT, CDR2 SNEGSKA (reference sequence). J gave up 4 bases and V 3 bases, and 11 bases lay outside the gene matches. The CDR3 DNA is TGCAGTGCTAGTGGAGCAGGGGGCCTTGGGTACGAGCAGTACTTC. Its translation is CSASGAGGLGYEQYF.

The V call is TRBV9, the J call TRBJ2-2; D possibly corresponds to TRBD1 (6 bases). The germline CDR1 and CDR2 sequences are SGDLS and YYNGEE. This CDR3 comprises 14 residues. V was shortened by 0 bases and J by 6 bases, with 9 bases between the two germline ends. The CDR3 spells CASSVGAGAGELFF. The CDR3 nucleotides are TGTGCCAGCAGCGTAGGGGCAGGGGCCGGGGAGCTGTTTTTT. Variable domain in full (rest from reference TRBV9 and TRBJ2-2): DSGVTQTPKHLITATGQRVTLRCSPRSGDLSVYWYQQSLDQGLQFLIQYYNGEERAKGNILERFSAQQFPDLHSELNLSSLELGDSALYFCASSVGAGAGELFFGEGSRLTVL.

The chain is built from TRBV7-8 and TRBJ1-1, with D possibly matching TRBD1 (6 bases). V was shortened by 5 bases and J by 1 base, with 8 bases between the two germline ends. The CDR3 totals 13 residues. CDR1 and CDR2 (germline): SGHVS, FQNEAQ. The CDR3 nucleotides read TGTGCCAGCAGCGTGACAGGGAACACTGAAGCTTTCTTT. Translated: CASSVTGNTEAFF.

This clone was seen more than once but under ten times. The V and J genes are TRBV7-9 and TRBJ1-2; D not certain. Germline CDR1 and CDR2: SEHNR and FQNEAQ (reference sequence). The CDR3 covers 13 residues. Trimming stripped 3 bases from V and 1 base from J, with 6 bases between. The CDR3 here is CASSFRDNYGYTF. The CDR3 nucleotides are TGTGCCAGCAGCTTCCGGGATAACTATGGCTACACCTTC.

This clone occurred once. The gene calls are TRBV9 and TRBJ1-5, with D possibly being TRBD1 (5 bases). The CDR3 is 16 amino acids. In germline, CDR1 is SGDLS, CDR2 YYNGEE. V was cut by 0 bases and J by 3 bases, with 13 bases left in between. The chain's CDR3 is CASSVGPGWDNQPQHF. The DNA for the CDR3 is TGTGCCAGCAGCGTAGGTCCAGGGTGGGACAATCAGCCCCAGCATTTT.

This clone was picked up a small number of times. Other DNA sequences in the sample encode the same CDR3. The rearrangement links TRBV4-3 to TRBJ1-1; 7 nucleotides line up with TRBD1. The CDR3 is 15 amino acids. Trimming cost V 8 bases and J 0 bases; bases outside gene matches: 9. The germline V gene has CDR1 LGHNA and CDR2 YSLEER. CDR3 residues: CASARDSLMNTEAFF. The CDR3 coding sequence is TGCGCCAGCGCCCGGGACAGCCTTATGAACACTGAAGCTTTCTTT.

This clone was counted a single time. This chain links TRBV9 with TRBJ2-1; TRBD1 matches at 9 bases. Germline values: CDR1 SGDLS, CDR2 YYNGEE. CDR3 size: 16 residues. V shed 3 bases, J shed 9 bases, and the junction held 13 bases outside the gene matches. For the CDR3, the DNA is TGTGCCAGCAGCGCCATAACCGGGACAGGGACGACTGAGCAGTTCTTC. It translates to CASSAITGTGTTEQFF. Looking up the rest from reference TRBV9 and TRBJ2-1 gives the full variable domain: DSGVTQTPKHLITATGQRVTLRCSPRSGDLSVYWYQQSLDQGLQFLIQYYNGEERAKGNILERFSAQQFPDLHSELNLSSLELGDSALYFCASSAITGTGTTEQFFGPGTRLTVL.

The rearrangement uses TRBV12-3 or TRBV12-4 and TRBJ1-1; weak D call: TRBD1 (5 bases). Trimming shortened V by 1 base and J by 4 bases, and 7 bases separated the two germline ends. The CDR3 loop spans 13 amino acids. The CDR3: CASSLVQGTEAFF. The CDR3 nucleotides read TGTGCCAGCAGTTTAGTGCAGGGCACTGAAGCTTTCTTT.

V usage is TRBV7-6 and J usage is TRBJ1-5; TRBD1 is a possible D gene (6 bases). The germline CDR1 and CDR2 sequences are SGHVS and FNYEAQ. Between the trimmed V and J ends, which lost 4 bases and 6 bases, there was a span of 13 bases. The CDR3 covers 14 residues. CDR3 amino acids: CASSSGRGTQPQHF. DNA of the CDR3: TGTGCCAGCAGCTCAGGCAGGGGTACTCAGCCCCAGCATTTT.

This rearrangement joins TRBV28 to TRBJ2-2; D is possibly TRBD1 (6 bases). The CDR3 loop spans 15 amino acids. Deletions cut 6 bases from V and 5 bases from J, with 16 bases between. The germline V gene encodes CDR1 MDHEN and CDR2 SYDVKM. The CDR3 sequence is CASRTGTLRTGELFF. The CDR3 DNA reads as TGTGCCAGCAGGACCGGGACATTACGGACCGGGGAGCTGTTTTTT.

The CDR3 nucleotides are TGTGCCAGTAGTGCCTGGTCGGGGAAGGGTAATCAGCCCCAGCATTTT. Residues: CASSAWSGKGNQPQHF. The chain recombines TRBV19 with TRBJ1-5; D gene uncertain. V shed 5 bases and J shed 4 bases, with 18 bases lying between them. CDR3 size: 16 residues. CDR1 and CDR2 (germline): LNHDA, SQIVND (reference sequence).

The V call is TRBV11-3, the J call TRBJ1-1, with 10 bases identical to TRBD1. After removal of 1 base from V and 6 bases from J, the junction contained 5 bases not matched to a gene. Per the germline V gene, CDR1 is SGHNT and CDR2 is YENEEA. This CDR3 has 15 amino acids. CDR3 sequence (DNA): TGTGCCAGCAGCTTAGGTCGGGGGACAGGGGCTGAAGCTTTCTTT. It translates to CASSLGRGTGAEAFF.

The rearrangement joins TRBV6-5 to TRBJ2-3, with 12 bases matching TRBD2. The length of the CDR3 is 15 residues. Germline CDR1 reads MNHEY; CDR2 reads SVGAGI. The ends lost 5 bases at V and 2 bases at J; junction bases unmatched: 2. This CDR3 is CASSTSGGPTDTQYF. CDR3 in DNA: TGTGCCAGCAGTACTAGCGGGGGGCCCACAGATACGCAGTATTTT.

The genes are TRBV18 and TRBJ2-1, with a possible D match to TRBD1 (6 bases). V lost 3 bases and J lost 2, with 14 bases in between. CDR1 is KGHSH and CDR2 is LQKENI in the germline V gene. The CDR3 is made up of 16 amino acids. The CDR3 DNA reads TGTGCCAGCTCACCTCCCCAGGGGAGAACCTACAATGAGCAGTTCTTC. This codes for CASSPPQGRTYNEQFF.

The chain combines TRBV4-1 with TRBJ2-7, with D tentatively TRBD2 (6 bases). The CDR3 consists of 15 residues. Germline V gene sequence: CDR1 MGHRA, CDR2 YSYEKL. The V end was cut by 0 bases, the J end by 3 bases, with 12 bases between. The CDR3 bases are TGCGCCAGCAGCCAAGAATCGGGGGTGATCTACGAGCAGTACTTC. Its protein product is CASSQESGVIYEQYF.

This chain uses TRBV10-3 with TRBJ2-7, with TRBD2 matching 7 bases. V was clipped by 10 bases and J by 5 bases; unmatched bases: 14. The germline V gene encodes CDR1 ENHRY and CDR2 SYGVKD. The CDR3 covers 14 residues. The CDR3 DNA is TGTGCCACCCAGCACGGCGGGAGCAGCGACGAGCAGTACTTC. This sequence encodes CATQHGGSSDEQYF.

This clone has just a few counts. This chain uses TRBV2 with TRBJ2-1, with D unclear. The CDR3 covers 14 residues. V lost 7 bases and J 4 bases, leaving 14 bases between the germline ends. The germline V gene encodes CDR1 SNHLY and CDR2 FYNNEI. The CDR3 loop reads CASMPDSAYNEQFF. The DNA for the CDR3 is TGTGCCAGCATGCCAGATTCCGCTTACAATGAGCAGTTCTTC. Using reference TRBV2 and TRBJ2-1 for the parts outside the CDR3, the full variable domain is EPEVTQTPSHQVTQMGQEVILRCVPISNHLYFYWYRQILGQKVEFLVSFYNNEISEKSEIFDDQFSVERPDGSNFTLKIRSTKLEDSAMYFCASMPDSAYNEQFFGPGTRLTVL.

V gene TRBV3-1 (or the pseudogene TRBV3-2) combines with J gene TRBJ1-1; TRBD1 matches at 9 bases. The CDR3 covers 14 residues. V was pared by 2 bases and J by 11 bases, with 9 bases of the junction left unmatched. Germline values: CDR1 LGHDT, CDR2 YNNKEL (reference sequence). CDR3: CASSQSTGGHRAFF. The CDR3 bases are TGTGCCAGCAGCCAATCGACAGGGGGGCACAGGGCTTTCTTT.

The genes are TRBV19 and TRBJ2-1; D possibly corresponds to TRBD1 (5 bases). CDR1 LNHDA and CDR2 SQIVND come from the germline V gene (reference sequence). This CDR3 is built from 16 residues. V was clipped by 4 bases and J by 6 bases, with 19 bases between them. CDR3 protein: CASSTGRQKLVNEQFF. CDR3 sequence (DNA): TGTGCCAGTAGTACGGGTAGACAGAAGTTAGTCAATGAGCAGTTCTTC.

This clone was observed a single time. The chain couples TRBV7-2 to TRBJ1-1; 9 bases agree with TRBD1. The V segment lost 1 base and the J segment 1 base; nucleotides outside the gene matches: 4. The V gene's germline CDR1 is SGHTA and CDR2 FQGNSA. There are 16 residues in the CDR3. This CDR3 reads CASSLGTGASNTEAFF. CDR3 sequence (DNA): TGTGCCAGCAGCTTAGGGACAGGGGCTTCGAACACTGAAGCTTTCTTT.

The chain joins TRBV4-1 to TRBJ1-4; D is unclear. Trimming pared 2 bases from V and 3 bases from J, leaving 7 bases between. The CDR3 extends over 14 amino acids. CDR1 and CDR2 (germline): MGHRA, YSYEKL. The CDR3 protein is CASSQQMANEKLFF. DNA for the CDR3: TGCGCCAGCAGCCAACAGATGGCTAATGAAAAACTGTTTTTT.

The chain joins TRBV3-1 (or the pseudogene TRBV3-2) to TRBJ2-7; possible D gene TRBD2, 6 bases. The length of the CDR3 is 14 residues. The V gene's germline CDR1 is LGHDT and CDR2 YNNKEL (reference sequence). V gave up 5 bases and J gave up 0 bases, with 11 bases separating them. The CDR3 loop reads CASSSGTRSYEQYF. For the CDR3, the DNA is TGTGCCAGCAGCTCCGGGACTCGCTCCTACGAGCAGTACTTC.

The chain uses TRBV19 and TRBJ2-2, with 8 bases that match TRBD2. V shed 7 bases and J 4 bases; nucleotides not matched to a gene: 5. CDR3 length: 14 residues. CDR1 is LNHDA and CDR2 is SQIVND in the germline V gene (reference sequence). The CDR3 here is CASNSGEGTGELFF. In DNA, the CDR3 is TGTGCCAGTAATAGCGGGGAGGGCACCGGGGAGCTGTTTTTT.